Sequencing of this TCR beta chain was carried out in a study of monozygotic twins with inflammatory bowel disease. Points from the study as a whole: Whereas healthy co-twins had higher TCRbeta diversity (inverse Simpson), IBD patients had lower diversity.

Total RNA input per TCR library was 3500 ng. One entry per CDR3 protein, without DNA, is what TCRdb gives after re-calling the 5' RACE reads. The listing records some 330,000 distinct CDR3 sequences. Regarding this clonotype: The antigen is not known.

Germline V lookup: CDR1 SGHRS, CDR2 YFSETQ. The CDR3 spans 17 residues. Sequenced sample: blood. This clonotype was obtained from a human donor with ulcerative colitis or Crohn's disease, or a healthy co-twin of an affected twin (not recorded which). The chain combines TRBV5-1 with TRBJ1-4; TCRdb's D call of TRBD1 is untestable without DNA. CDR3 protein: CASSLSPLGTGNEKLFF.